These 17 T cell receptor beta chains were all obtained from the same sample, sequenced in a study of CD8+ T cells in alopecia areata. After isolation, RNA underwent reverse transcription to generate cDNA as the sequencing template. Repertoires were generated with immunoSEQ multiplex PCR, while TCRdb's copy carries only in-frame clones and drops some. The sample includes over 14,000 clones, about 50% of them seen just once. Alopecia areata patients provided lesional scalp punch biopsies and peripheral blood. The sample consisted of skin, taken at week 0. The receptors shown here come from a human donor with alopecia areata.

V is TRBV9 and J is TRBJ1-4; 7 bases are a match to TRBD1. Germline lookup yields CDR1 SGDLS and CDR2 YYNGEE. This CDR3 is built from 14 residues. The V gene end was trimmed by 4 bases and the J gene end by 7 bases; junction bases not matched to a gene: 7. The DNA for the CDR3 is TGTGCCAGCAGCCTGTGGGACAGTGGTGAAAAACTGTTTTTT. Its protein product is CASSLWDSGEKLFF.

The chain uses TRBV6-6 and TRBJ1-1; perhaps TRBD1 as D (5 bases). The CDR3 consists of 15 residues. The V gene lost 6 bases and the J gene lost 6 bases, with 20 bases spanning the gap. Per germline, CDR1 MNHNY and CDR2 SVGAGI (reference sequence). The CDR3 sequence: CASRLGGTNPPEAFF. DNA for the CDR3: TGTGCCAGCAGACTCGGCGGGACTAACCCTCCTGAAGCTTTCTTT.

The CDR3 region has the DNA TGTGCCATCAAGAGAGGGACAGGGACTGGTGAAGCTTTCTTT. Its translation: CAIKRGTGTGEAFF. J is TRBJ1-1 and V is TRBV10-3, with 9 bases fitting TRBD1. Looked up from germline, CDR1 is ENHRY and CDR2 is SYGVKD. The CDR3 is 14 amino acids. V trimming: 7 bases; J trimming: 7 bases; junction bases outside the gene matches: 10.

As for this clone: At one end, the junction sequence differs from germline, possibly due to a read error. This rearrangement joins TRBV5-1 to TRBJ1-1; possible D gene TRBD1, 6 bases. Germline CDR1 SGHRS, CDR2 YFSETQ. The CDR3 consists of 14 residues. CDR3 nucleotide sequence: TGCGCCAGCAGCTTGGATGGGGGGGACACTGAAGCTCTCTTT. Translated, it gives CASSLDGGDTEALF.

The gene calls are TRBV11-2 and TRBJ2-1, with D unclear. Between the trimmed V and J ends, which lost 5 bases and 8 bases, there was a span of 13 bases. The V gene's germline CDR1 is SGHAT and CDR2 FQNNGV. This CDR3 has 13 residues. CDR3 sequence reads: CASSRGTLDEQFF. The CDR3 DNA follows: TGTGCCAGCAGCAGAGGAACATTGGATGAGCAGTTCTTC.

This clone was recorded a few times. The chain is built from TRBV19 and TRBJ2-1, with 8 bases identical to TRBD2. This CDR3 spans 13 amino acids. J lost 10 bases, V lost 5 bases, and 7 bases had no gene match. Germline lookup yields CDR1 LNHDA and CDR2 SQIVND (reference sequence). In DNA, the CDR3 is TGTGCCAGTAGTGCGAGTAGCGGGGACGAGCAGTTCTTC. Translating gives CASSASSGDEQFF.

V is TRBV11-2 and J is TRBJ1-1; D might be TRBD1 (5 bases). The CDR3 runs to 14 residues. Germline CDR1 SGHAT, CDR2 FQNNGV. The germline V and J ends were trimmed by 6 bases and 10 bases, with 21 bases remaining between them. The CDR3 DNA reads TGTGCCAGCAGACGATTCGGGACCTATACGGGAGCTTTCTTT. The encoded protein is CASRRFGTYTGAFF.

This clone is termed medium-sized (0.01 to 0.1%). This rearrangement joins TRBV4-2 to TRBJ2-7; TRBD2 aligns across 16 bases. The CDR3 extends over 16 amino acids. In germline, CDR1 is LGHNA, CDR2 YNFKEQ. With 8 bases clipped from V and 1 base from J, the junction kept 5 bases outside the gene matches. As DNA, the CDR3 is TGTGCCAGCCGGGGACTAGCGGGGGGGAAATCCTACGAGCAGTACTTC. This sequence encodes CASRGLAGGKSYEQYF.

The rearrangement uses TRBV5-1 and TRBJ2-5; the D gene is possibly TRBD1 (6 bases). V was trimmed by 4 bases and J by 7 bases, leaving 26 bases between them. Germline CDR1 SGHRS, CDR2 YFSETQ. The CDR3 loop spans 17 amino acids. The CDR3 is CASSPLRDNFPFGTQYF. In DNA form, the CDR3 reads TGCGCCAGCAGCCCTCTGAGGGACAACTTCCCGTTCGGGACCCAGTACTTC.

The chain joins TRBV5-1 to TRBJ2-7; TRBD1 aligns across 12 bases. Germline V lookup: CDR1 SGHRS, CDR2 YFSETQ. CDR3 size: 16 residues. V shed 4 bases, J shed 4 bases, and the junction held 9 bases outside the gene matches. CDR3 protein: CASSTQGQGAPYEQYF. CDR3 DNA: TGCGCCAGCAGCACCCAGGGACAGGGGGCGCCGTACGAGCAGTACTTC.

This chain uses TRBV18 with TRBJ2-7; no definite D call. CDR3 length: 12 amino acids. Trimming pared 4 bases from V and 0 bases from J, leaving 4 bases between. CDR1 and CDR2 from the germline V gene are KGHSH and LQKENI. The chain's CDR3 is CASSQLSYEQYF. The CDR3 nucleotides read TGTGCCAGCTCACAACTCTCCTACGAGCAGTACTTC.

CDR3 in amino acids: CASSSGTVVYNEQFF. The CDR3 region has the DNA TGTGCCAGCAGCTCCGGGACAGTCGTTTACAATGAGCAGTTCTTC. The chain combines TRBV7-2 with TRBJ2-1; 7 bases line up with TRBD1. This CDR3 has 15 amino acids. Unmatched junction bases numbered 7, after V lost 4 bases and J lost 4 bases. Germline assignment: CDR1 SGHTA and CDR2 FQGNSA.

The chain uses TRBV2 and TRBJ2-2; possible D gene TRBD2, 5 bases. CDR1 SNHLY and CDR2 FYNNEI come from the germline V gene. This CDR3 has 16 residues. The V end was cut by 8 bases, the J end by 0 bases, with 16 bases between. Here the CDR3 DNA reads TGTGCCAGCGTAGACCGGACTTTTACGAACACCGGGGAGCTGTTTTTT. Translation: CASVDRTFTNTGELFF.

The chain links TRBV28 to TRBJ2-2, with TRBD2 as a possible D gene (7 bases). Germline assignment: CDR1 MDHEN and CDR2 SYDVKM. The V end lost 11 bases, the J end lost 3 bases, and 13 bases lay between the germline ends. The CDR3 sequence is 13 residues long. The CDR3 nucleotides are TGTGCCCACGGGGGGCCGTACACCGGGGAGCTGTTTTTT. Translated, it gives CAHGGPYTGELFF.

In DNA form, the CDR3 reads TGTGCCAGCAGTCCCCGGGACTCCCAGCATTTT. This codes for CASSPRDSQHF. The genes are TRBV28 and TRBJ1-5, with D possibly TRBD1 on 5 matching bases. Trimming removed 5 bases at V and 11 bases at J, with 10 bases between. The germline CDR1 and CDR2 sequences are MDHEN and SYDVKM. The CDR3 covers 11 residues.

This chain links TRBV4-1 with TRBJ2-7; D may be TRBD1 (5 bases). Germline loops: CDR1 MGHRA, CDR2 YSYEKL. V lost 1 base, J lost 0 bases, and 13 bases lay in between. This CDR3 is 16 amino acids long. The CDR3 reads CASSQAPARASYEQYF. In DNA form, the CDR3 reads TGCGCCAGCAGCCAAGCCCCCGCCAGGGCCTCCTACGAGCAGTACTTC.

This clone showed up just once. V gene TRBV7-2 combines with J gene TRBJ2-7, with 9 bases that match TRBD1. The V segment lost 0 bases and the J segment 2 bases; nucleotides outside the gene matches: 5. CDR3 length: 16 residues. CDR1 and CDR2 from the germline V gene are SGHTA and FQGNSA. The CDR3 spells CASSLARDRVPYEQYF. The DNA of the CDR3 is TGTGCCAGCAGCTTAGCCCGGGACAGGGTACCCTACGAGCAGTACTTC.